Reported below is one TCR beta chain. Its antigen is still unknown. V shed 5 bases and J 7 bases; nucleotides not matched to a gene: 7. Per germline, CDR1 SGHTA and CDR2 FQGNSA. CDR3 length: 14 residues. These data come from a study of identical twins. Findings of the study overall: Out-of-frame alpha sequences shared between twins exhibited an excess of low generation probability. Invariant T cells like MAIT and iNKT could partly confound the zero-insertion analyses. Among monozygotic twins, out-of-frame TCR alpha sharing exceeded what models predicted. High-abundance cord blood beta clonotypes had fewer insertions; memory repertoires showed none.

MiXCR, applied by TCRdb to the 5' RACE reads, yields one record per CDR3 protein. The sample lists roughly 1.6 million distinct CDR3 sequences, around 33% occurring once. The material sequenced was cord blood. The rearrangement joins TRBV7-2 to TRBJ2-1; 8 bases match TRBD2. This TCR came from a newborn girl in good health. CDR3 in amino acids: CASSHSGMGNEQFF. The CDR3 bases are TGTGCCAGCAGCCATAGCGGGATGGGGAATGAGCAGTTCTTC.